Described below is a single TCR beta chain sequence and its context. No cognate antigen has been identified for it. No base qualities exist here, and no much larger clone lies one base off it. The sample comes from a study of cytomegalovirus exposure and HLA in healthy donors (TCRdb year 2017). Study-level background: An earlier analysis of approximately 600 of the donors reported approximately 300 Gb of sequence data and 117 million unique TCR beta sequences from about 200 million T cells. Rather than using new phenotypic data, the later analysis identified candidate immune exposures from TCR beta sequences and from how often those sequences occurred across donors. Typing coverage differed by locus: A, B, C, DRB1 and DQB1 were typed in roughly 629-630 donors, DQA1 in approximately 520, DPA1 in 600 to 610, and DPB1 in just under 480. A later genetic analysis took genome-wide SNP genotypes for about 55% of the 666 donors and used that subset as a discovery cohort. Across about 370 genotyped donors of the cohort, an average of about 240,000 unique TCR beta nucleotide sequences per donor were sequenced, and roughly 20% of those sequences were non-productive. The study aimed to test whether cataloging public T cell receptors could reveal signatures of past pathogen exposure. In addition to the first cohort of roughly 670 subjects, a separate validation cohort of approximately 120 different subjects was used. Roughly 300 gigabases of sequencing data and approximately 84 million unique TCR sequences were included in an early release covering about 600 HLA-typed donors. An earlier analysis of 500 to 650 of the donors applied high-throughput TCR beta sequencing to assess whether each TCR beta V gene segment acted as functional or pseudogenic. The study profiled the T cell repertoires of under 700 subjects by immunosequencing and related them to cytomegalovirus serostatus. To predict cytomegalovirus infection status, the study combined high-throughput TCR immunosequencing, statistical association of individual TCRs with disease status, and machine learning. Both class I and class II loci were covered by HLA typing, at four-digit resolution. Among the roughly 380 genotyped donors, more than 70% belonged to the genetic ancestry cluster associated with self-reported Caucasian donors. Because of strong linkage in the cohort, four to six DR-DQ haplotypes were treated as single units for association and clustering. Donor age, sex, ethnicity and CMV serostatus were collected together with the repertoire data. All discovery cohort repertoires had been generated on a single sequencing platform. In a later analysis, previously published TCR beta repertoires from several hundred donors were re-analyzed and high-resolution HLA genotyping was added so that TCR occurrence patterns could be studied. The investigation overall reported the following: Most TCR sequences were observed very rarely across donors, whereas some public TCRs were present in many individuals. In a later analysis, several top co-occurrence clusters were reported to appear linked to parvovirus B19, influenza, CMV and Epstein-Barr virus. Because HLA typing was missing for some donors at each locus, association tests included only the typed subset. The authors suggested that the approach could potentially be generalized to other disease states and immunological phenotypes. A cluster of highly shared sequence variants was judged likely to be a technical artifact of the sequencing pipeline. A further reported finding was that TCR beta sequences accurately predicted the HLA-A and HLA-B alleles for most subjects in the first cohort. Roughly uniform sequencing depth across donors was assumed in presence/absence analyses, although this assumption may not hold. Assigning TCR associations to individual alleles was difficult when HLA alleles, especially DR and DQ, strongly co-occurred. Linkage disequilibrium might explain the correlated functional status among segregating V segments, but an unknown experimental factor could not be excluded. A total of 150 or so TCR beta chains were listed by the study as associated with cytomegalovirus. The classifier was reported to diagnose cytomegalovirus status with high specificity and sensitivity in both the original and validation cohorts. In an earlier analysis of more than 450 of the donors, most TCR beta V segments were observed in productive rearrangements about 87% or about 30% of the time, broadly matching IMGT annotations. In a later analysis, some 17,000 TCR beta sequences were associated with specific HLA alleles at a false discovery rate of 0.05. Compared with the approximately 670-donor mean, donors in an Asian-associated ancestry cluster had fewer N-insertions in productive TCRs, according to a later genetic analysis. In vitro tests confirmed that three of the cytomegalovirus-associated TCR beta chains recognize cytomegalovirus antigens. The earlier analysis of 450 to 700 of the donors excluded 15 to 20 rarely observed V segments, including chromosome 9 orphons, because counts were too low. The only immune exposure information available for the cohort was CMV serostatus. In a later analysis, TCR association rates were found to vary across HLA loci, with the most associated TCRs seen for DRB1 alleles and the fewest for HLA-C alleles. A later analysis found that most CMV-associated TCR beta chains appeared HLA-restricted, with HLA associations seemingly driven largely by CMV exposure. The 87-base-pair reads could not distinguish some IMGT-functional V segments, including TRBV6-2 and TRBV6-3, so those segments were excluded. A later genetic analysis associated a missense DCLRE1C variant with V-gene and J-gene trimming of TCR beta chains, and an independent cohort replicated the association. A later analysis found that HLA-associated TCR beta chains were more clonally expanded and had lower generation probabilities than equally common non-associated chains. Only TCR beta chains were sequenced in this cohort, and the absence of alpha or paired-chain data limited detectable features.

The CDR3 runs 11 residues from the cysteine to the phenylalanine. The read is trimmed to its CDR3 DNA, 33 bases read in frame from base 1. Trimming takes 7 bases from V and 5 bases from J, and the germline ends sit 9 bases apart. The germline V gene specifies SNHLY as CDR1 and FYNNEI as CDR2. The library was made by the immunoSEQ multiplex PCR assay. For the multiplex PCR, a mixture combining 60 forward primers for TCR Vbeta segments and 13 reverse primers for TCR Jbeta segments was used. The CDR3 region of rearranged TCR beta genes was amplified from genomic DNA with a multiplex PCR assay. The amplified TCR beta libraries were sequenced on the Illumina HiSeq System as 87-base-pair reads. As for the original processing: In a later analysis, some 80 million unique TCR beta chains were counted across the 650 to 700 repertoires, and some 10 million of these chains were shared by at least two donors. To remove PCR and sequencing errors, raw reads were error-corrected and collapsed into unique sequences using a nearest-neighbor algorithm that merged closely related sequences. Alignment of CDR3 sequences to IMGT reference sequences was used to assign V, D and J gene segments. For a sequence to be retained, a match of at least six nucleotides was required to both a V gene segment and a J gene segment. A rearrangement counted as productive if the CDR3 had no stop codons and remained in frame with V and J, and every other rearrangement counted as non-productive. CDR3 was defined according to IMGT convention as the region running from the second conserved V-encoded cysteine to the conserved J-encoded phenylalanine. The earlier analysis of about 500 of the donors excluded sequences that lacked an unambiguous match to a single V gene segment. In an earlier analysis of several hundred of the donors, a V segment was called functional when productive rearrangements were above 56.7%, and segregating when the standard deviation between donors exceeded 5%. A statistical classification framework was developed to diagnose cytomegalovirus status using the catalog of TCR beta chain sequences. V and J gene assignment, in a later analysis, came from comparing TCR nucleotide sequences with IMGT/GENE-DB human TR gene sequences. In a later analysis, CDR3 sequences and most-parsimonious VDJ recombination scenarios were assigned using the TCRdist pipeline. In a later analysis, each TCR beta chain was defined by its CDR3 amino acid sequence together with its V-gene family, and reads lacking a unique V-gene family were excluded. To address suspected cross-contamination and a sequencing artifact, a later analysis removed a few hundred highly shared, low-generation-probability nucleotide sequences. For each public chain, a later analysis derived a clonal expansion index from normalized ranks of inferred template counts within each repertoire. In a later analysis, generation probabilities were computed with a VDJ recombination model fitted to out-of-frame rearrangements, and the resulting probabilities were checked against IGoR. A later analysis scored TCR-TCR, TCR-HLA and TCR-CMV co-occurrence with hypergeometric tests, applying a repertoire-size bias correction to TCR pairs. A later analysis estimated false discovery rates by permuting HLA or CMV assignments 20 times. In a later analysis, co-occurring TCRs were grouped using DBSCAN, with TCRdist sequence similarity added in when clustering inside HLA-allele-positive subsets. Repertoires with fewer than 30,000 or more than 120,000 public chains, plus five repertoires with anomalous nucleotide sharing, were excluded from co-occurrence clustering. This immuneACCESS table, as held by TCRdb, lists in-frame sequences with V and J called but not all clones. Of the missing ones, under half trace to an unresolved V gene in checked studies; the others have no known cause. The DNA was the basis for D and trimming; V, J and clone size are from that table. In all, the sample holds 100,000 to 150,000 clones, and roughly 74% of those were seen once. Around 7.2% of the sample goes to the ten largest clones.

The cohort comprised 666 healthy bone marrow donors. All cohort members were sampled while nominally healthy, although unrecorded immune exposures were likely present. The donor tested CMV seronegative and was one of the 352 seronegative cohort members. Each donor provided a peripheral blood sample, and peripheral blood mononuclear cells were used for TCR beta sequencing. Genomic DNA was extracted from the blood cell samples with the Qiagen DNeasy Blood Extraction Kit. The source is a male donor in good health and CMV-seronegative. Recombination connected TRBV2 to TRBJ2-7; tentative D gene TRBD2, with 6 bases matching. Sequencing was carried out using PBMCs. The nucleotide sequence reads as follows: TGTGCCAGCACTCCGGGGGACGAGCAGTACTTC. This translates into CASTPGDEQYF.